Below, 26 T cell receptor beta chains from the same sample are listed, as sequenced in a study of blood T cell repertoires in COVID-19. Profiling relied on immunoSEQ multiplex PCR, and the TCRdb table lists in-frame clones only, not all of them. The sample lists roughly 250,000 clones, about four fifths occurring once. Sample: peripheral blood. These receptors were obtained from a woman of 80 years or more with acute or convalescent COVID-19.

This chain uses TRBV5-6 with TRBJ2-3, with 12 bases fitting TRBD2. Trimming took 7 bases from V and 6 from J; bases not matched to a gene: 6. In germline, CDR1 is SGHDT, CDR2 YYEEEE. CDR3 length: 14 residues. In nucleotides, the CDR3 is TGTGCCAGCGGTCTAGCGGGGGGGCCTGATACGCAGTATTTT. It specifies CASGLAGGPDTQYF.

This chain connects TRBV2 to TRBJ1-5; TRBD1 aligns across 8 bases. This CDR3 region has 16 residues. J gave up 0 bases and V 5 bases, and 6 bases lay outside the gene matches. CDR1 and CDR2 from the germline V gene are SNHLY and FYNNEI. CDR3 protein: CASSRTGIYSNQPQHF. CDR3 coding DNA: TGTGCCAGCAGTAGGACAGGGATCTATAGCAATCAGCCCCAGCATTTT.

The gene calls are TRBV7-9 and TRBJ1-1, with a weak D call TRBD1 (5 bases). The CDR3 extends over 12 amino acids. V lost 5 bases, J lost 3 bases, and 7 bases lay in between. Germline V lookup: CDR1 SEHNR, CDR2 FQNEAQ (reference sequence). CDR3 sequence (DNA): TGTGCCAGCAGCCTCAGGGACACTGAAGCTTTCTTT. This encodes CASSLRDTEAFF.

J is TRBJ1-2 and V is TRBV9; 8 bases align to TRBD1. The ends lost 4 bases at V and 6 bases at J; junction bases unmatched: 5. CDR1 and CDR2 from the germline V gene are SGDLS and YYNGEE. The CDR3 extends over 13 amino acids. The CDR3 DNA follows: TGTGCCAGCAGCATCACAGGGGGACATGGCTACACCTTC. Its protein is CASSITGGHGYTF. Complete variable domain (other parts from reference TRBV9 and TRBJ1-2): DSGVTQTPKHLITATGQRVTLRCSPRSGDLSVYWYQQSLDQGLQFLIQYYNGEERAKGNILERFSAQQFPDLHSELNLSSLELGDSALYFCASSITGGHGYTFGSGTRLTVV.

This CDR3 is CASGMTSGGSTGTDTQYF. DNA of the CDR3: TGTGCCAGCGGAATGACTAGCGGGGGGTCGACCGGCACAGATACGCAGTATTTT. The chain combines TRBV2 with TRBJ2-3, with 13 bases that match TRBD2. Per germline, CDR1 SNHLY and CDR2 FYNNEI. The CDR3 runs to 18 residues. V gave up 8 bases and J gave up 1 base; unmatched junction bases: 12.

CDR3 residues: CASSLAGTLGTQYF. The CDR3 DNA is TGTGCCAGCAGCTTGGCAGGGACTCTCGGGACCCAGTACTTC. V and J are TRBV5-8 and TRBJ2-5; D might be TRBD2 (6 bases). The germline gives CDR1 SGHTS, CDR2 YDEGEE. The V and J ends lost 0 bases and 7 bases respectively, with 13 bases between them. CDR3 length: 14 residues.

The chain couples TRBV7-6 to TRBJ2-1; TRBD2 matches 12 bases. Germline CDR1 is SGHVS and CDR2 is FNYEAQ. This CDR3 is 15 amino acids long. Trimming removed 2 bases from V and 9 bases from J; junction bases left unmatched: 5. CDR3 coding DNA: TGTGCCAGCAGCTTACTAGCGGGGGGGCCAAGTGAGCAGTTCTTC. Encoded protein: CASSLLAGGPSEQFF.

The V gene is TRBV28, the J gene TRBJ2-5, with a tentative D call TRBD1 (5 bases). The CDR3 has 13 amino acids. Germline V gene lookup returns CDR1 MDHEN and CDR2 SYDVKM. V dropped 4 bases and J dropped 0 bases, with 6 bases sitting between them. As DNA, the CDR3 is TGTGCCAGCAGTTCGGACAACCAAGAGACCCAGTACTTC. This gives the protein CASSSDNQETQYF.

This clone has just one count. The CDR3 DNA reads TGCAGCGTGGCAAAGGGACAGGGTAGAGATACGCAGTATTTT. This codes for CSVAKGQGRDTQYF. The chain recombines TRBV29-1 with TRBJ2-3; 9 bases are shared with TRBD1. V trimming: 6 bases; J trimming: 5 bases; junction bases outside the gene matches: 9. Per the germline V gene, CDR1 is SQVTM and CDR2 is ANQGSEA. This CDR3 has 14 amino acids.

This chain joins TRBV16 and TRBJ1-2, with no clear D. V lost 3 bases and J lost 7, with 12 bases in between. The CDR3 consists of 13 residues. Germline CDR1 reads KGHSY; CDR2 reads FQNENV. The CDR3: CASSHSGEGGYTF. For the CDR3, the DNA is TGTGCCAGCAGCCATAGCGGAGAAGGTGGCTACACCTTC.

For the CDR3, the DNA is TGTGCCAGCAGGCCGACAGGGAACTTAATGGCCTATGGCTACACCTTC. Translation: CASRPTGNLMAYGYTF. The chain carries TRBV6-6 and TRBJ1-2; TRBD1 matches 7 bases. V gave up 6 bases and J gave up 4 bases; unmatched junction bases: 14. This CDR3 spans 16 amino acids. The V gene's germline CDR1 is MNHNY and CDR2 SVGAGI (reference sequence).

The chain carries TRBV27 and TRBJ1-1; 7 bases agree with TRBD1. The ends lost 5 bases at V and 1 base at J; junction bases unmatched: 7. Looked up from germline, CDR1 is MNHEY and CDR2 is SMNVEV (reference sequence). CDR3 length equals 15 residues. CDR3 loop: CASSTWDSQNTEAFF. The CDR3 DNA reads TGTGCCAGCAGTACCTGGGACAGTCAGAACACTGAAGCTTTCTTT.

As to this clone: The junction differs from germline at one of its ends, possibly a read error. The V call is TRBV6-1, the J call TRBJ1-2; TRBD1 agrees at 8 bases. Looked up from germline, CDR1 is MNHNS and CDR2 is SASEGT. This CDR3 has 15 amino acids. CDR3: CASSEAGTGMYGYTF. CDR3 nucleotide sequence: TGTGCCAGCAGCGAAGCGGGGACAGGAATGTATGGCTACACCTTC.

The chain recombines TRBV9 with TRBJ2-2, with D possibly being TRBD1 (5 bases). The germline V gene has CDR1 SGDLS and CDR2 YYNGEE. The CDR3 totals 16 residues. V lost 3 bases and J lost 3, with 15 bases in between. For the CDR3, the DNA is TGTGCCAGCAGCGATGACAGTAAGGGGTACACCGGGGAGCTGTTTTTT. This encodes CASSDDSKGYTGELFF. The full variable domain, with the rest looked up from reference TRBV9 and TRBJ2-2, is DSGVTQTPKHLITATGQRVTLRCSPRSGDLSVYWYQQSLDQGLQFLIQYYNGEERAKGNILERFSAQQFPDLHSELNLSSLELGDSALYFCASSDDSKGYTGELFFGEGSRLTVL.

The chain joins TRBV9 to TRBJ2-7, with TRBD2 identical over 8 bases. With 1 base clipped from V and 5 bases from J, the junction kept 8 bases outside the gene matches. Per the germline V gene, CDR1 is SGDLS and CDR2 is YYNGEE. This CDR3 has 15 amino acids. CDR3 nucleotides: TGTGCCAGCAGCGTAAGGGGCGGGGGGCTCAACGAGCAGTACTTC. This gives the protein CASSVRGGGLNEQYF.

The chain employs TRBV7-9 and TRBJ1-1; D is unresolved. This CDR3 has 12 amino acids. Per the germline V gene, CDR1 is SEHNR and CDR2 is FQNEAQ (reference sequence). V was cut by 1 base and J by 7 bases, with 7 bases left in between. CDR3 DNA sequence: TGTGCCAGCAGCTTAGGGGCACTTGAAGCTTTCTTT. Protein sequence: CASSLGALEAFF.

In this sample, this clone turned up a few times. This chain connects TRBV2 to TRBJ1-2, with 9 bases matching TRBD1. This CDR3 comprises 14 residues. V shed 6 bases and J 8 bases; nucleotides not matched to a gene: 10. The V gene's germline CDR1 is SNHLY and CDR2 FYNNEI. The CDR3 loop reads CASRGTGTAGGYTF. The DNA of the CDR3 is TGTGCCAGCAGGGGGACAGGGACCGCGGGGGGCTACACCTTC.

V and J are TRBV19 and TRBJ1-5, with TRBD1 as a possible D gene (6 bases). Germline CDR1 is LNHDA and CDR2 is SQIVND (reference sequence). This CDR3 is built from 15 residues. Trimming stripped 8 bases from V and 5 bases from J, with 19 bases between. The chain's CDR3 is CASRRTGGSDQPQHF. As DNA, the CDR3 is TGTGCCAGTCGAAGGACGGGGGGCTCTGATCAGCCCCAGCATTTT.

The rearrangement uses TRBV13 and TRBJ2-1, with D possibly being TRBD1 (5 bases). This CDR3 has 14 residues. Looked up from germline, CDR1 is PRHDT and CDR2 is FYEKMQ (reference sequence). Trimming took off 8 bases at V and 6 bases at J, with 17 bases between the two ends. DNA of the CDR3: TGTGCCAGCCGGTCGTCGGCAGGGCGCAATGAGCAGTTCTTC. As protein: CASRSSAGRNEQFF.

V and J are TRBV4-2 and TRBJ2-5; the D is unclear. Germline-derived CDR1 and CDR2 are LGHNA and YNFKEQ. V was pared by 0 bases and J by 5 bases, with 7 bases between. The CDR3 covers 13 residues. The CDR3 sequence is CASSQEHGETQYF. The CDR3 DNA sequence: TGTGCCAGCAGCCAAGAGCACGGGGAGACCCAGTACTTC.

The chain uses TRBV27 and TRBJ2-2; D ambiguous. V lost 5 bases to trimming and J lost 0 bases, with 13 bases between them. The length of the CDR3 is 16 residues. CDR1 MNHEY and CDR2 SMNVEV come from the germline V gene (reference sequence). The CDR3 loop reads CASSPPPLANTGELFF. The CDR3 nucleotides are TGTGCCAGCAGTCCCCCCCCTCTCGCGAACACCGGGGAGCTGTTTTTT.

The table lists this clone with a few counts. The rearrangement links TRBV5-4 to TRBJ2-2, with D possibly TRBD1 on 5 matching bases. The CDR3 is 14 residues long. Germline lookup yields CDR1 SGHNT and CDR2 YYREEE (reference sequence). V gave up 2 bases and J gave up 2 bases, with 7 bases separating them. Here the CDR3 DNA reads TGTGCCAGCAGCTTAAGGGGAAACACCGGGGAGCTGTTTTTT. Protein sequence: CASSLRGNTGELFF.

The V and J genes are TRBV5-1 and TRBJ1-1; 9 bases line up with TRBD1. Germline V CDR1 and CDR2: SGHRS, YFSETQ. This CDR3 has 16 residues. J lost 4 bases, V lost 5 bases, and 12 bases had no gene match. CDR3 protein: CASSSDRGGLGTEAFF. The CDR3 nucleotides are TGCGCCAGCAGTTCCGACAGGGGGGGTTTGGGCACTGAAGCTTTCTTT.

This chain connects TRBV30 to TRBJ1-3, with no clear D. V was clipped by 0 bases and J by 4 bases, with 10 bases between them. Germline loops: CDR1 GTSNPN, CDR2 SVGIG (reference sequence). This CDR3 contains 14 residues. The CDR3 here is CAWSVTGGGNTIYF. In DNA, the CDR3 is TGTGCCTGGAGTGTCACGGGTGGGGGAAACACCATATATTTT. Filled out from reference TRBV30 and TRBJ1-3, the complete variable domain reads SQTIHQWPATLVQPVGSPLSLECTVEGTSNPNLYWYRQAAGRGLQLLFYSVGIGQISSEVPQNLSASRPQDRQFILSSKKLLLSDSGFYLCAWSVTGGGNTIYFGEGSWLTVV.

The chain uses TRBV2 and TRBJ1-2, with D maybe TRBD1 (6 bases). This CDR3 contains 14 residues. V dropped 4 bases and J dropped 1 base, with 10 bases sitting between them. CDR1 is SNHLY and CDR2 is FYNNEI in the germline V gene. As DNA, the CDR3 is TGTGCCAGCAGTGTTCAGGGGAGTAACTATGGCTACACCTTC. Translation: CASSVQGSNYGYTF. Drawing the rest from reference TRBV2 and TRBJ1-2, the complete variable domain is EPEVTQTPSHQVTQMGQEVILRCVPISNHLYFYWYRQILGQKVEFLVSFYNNEISEKSEIFDDQFSVERPDGSNFTLKIRSTKLEDSAMYFCASSVQGSNYGYTFGSGTRLTVV.

The chain is built from TRBV24-1 and TRBJ2-5, with D maybe TRBD2 (5 bases). With 3 bases removed from V and 4 bases from J, the gap between germline ends came to 17 bases. Per germline, CDR1 KGHDR and CDR2 SFDVKD. The CDR3 has 16 residues. This CDR3 is CATSDPRNYRGETQYF. The CDR3 nucleotides read TGTGCCACCAGTGATCCAAGGAACTATCGGGGAGAGACCCAGTACTTC.